The clone carrying this T cell receptor (beta chain) has ten or more counts. Antigen unknown. The data were obtained in a study of T cells in Graves' hyperthyroidism and ophthalmopathy. Study-wide results and caveats: The model forecast ophthalmopathy, anticipating it by a median about 6.5 months before onset. A 13 V-J model separated ophthalmopathy from stable hyperthyroidism.

Patients aged 18 to 65 had newly diagnosed hyperthyroidism lasting under 2 months. Amplification of TCR beta CDR3 regions was performed using RNA transcripts as template. HTBI primers were used for first-round RT-PCR of the TCR CDR3. TCRdb ran MiXCR on the multiplex PCR reads and lists one entry per CDR3 protein. Counted here are under 650,000 distinct CDR3 sequences, about 17% occurring once; the ten biggest clones make up approximately 3.8%. Trimming took 7 bases from V and 0 from J, leaving 13 bases between them. The CDR3 spans 15 residues. Germline-derived CDR1 and CDR2 are MNHNS and SASEGT. This sequence originates from a woman aged 30 to 39 with Graves' hyperthyroidism. V gene TRBV6-1 combines with J gene TRBJ1-5; D might be TRBD1 (6 bases). Sequenced: blood. The CDR3 DNA is TGTGCCAGCACCGGGGGGGCTGATAGCAATCAGCCCCAGCATTTT. Residues: CASTGGADSNQPQHF.